Sequencing of this T cell receptor beta chain was carried out in a study of shared clonotypes between healthy human individuals (dated by TCRdb to about 2020). Regarding the research as a whole: The cohort comprised a couple of women and three men aged 18 to 49 years. For each donor, CD4 naive and CD4 memory were each given three plates, CD8 naive was given two plates, and CD8 memory was given one plate. To increase sequencing depth and limit assay-specific biases, different laboratories used diverse techniques to prepare libraries and sequence TCR repertoires. The study deeply sequenced blood TCR repertoires of five healthy adults to estimate repertoire size and the extent of clonotype sharing between individuals. Leukapheresis yielded between about 0.94 and 9.5 billion PBMCs per donor.

Results and caveats for the whole study, not just this receptor: Across a handful of donors, approximately 4.9% of naive CD4, roughly 3.3% of naive CD8, 2.3% of memory CD4, and 0.4% of memory CD8 clonotypes were shared. Because the study included a small number of donors, the genetic and exposure-history diversity represented was limited. Even with the large sequencing depth, rarefaction of the sorted-subset datasets indicated that sequencing was incomplete. Compared with non-shared clonotypes, clonotypes shared by all four sorted-subset donors had higher generation probabilities. Larger estimated clonotype richness was generally found for naive subsets than for memory subsets. Only blood was sampled, and tissue TCR repertoires likely differ from those in blood. Pairwise subsampling led to the expectation that sequencing depth would affect the degree of clonotype sharing among donors.

TCR CDR3 regions were amplified from genomic DNA by multiplex PCR using the deep immunoSEQ assay. For each cell subset, the extracted genomic DNA was distributed evenly across all wells of several immunoSEQ 96-well plates, and each plate served as one replicate. For sorted subsets, around 200 ng genomic DNA, equal to 30,000 to 35,000 T cell genomes, was loaded into each replicate PCR. Purified libraries were measured with a Qubit 3.0 fluorometer, size-checked on a Bioanalyzer 2100, and measured again with the KAPA Library Quantification kit. A separate single-read 150-cycle Illumina NextSeq 550 flow cell was used to sequence each immunoSEQ 96-well plate. Per the original workflow: The immunoSEQ output contained only junctional sequences without quality scores, so filtering could not match that applied to full-length reads. To assign V/J genes and CDR3, sequences were annotated against IMGT germline references using PyIR, a Python wrapper for IgBLAST v1.9. Reads with weak V/J assignments (E-value above 1e-6), missing CDR3, stop codons, out-of-frame junctions, or ambiguous translated residues were removed. V3J clonotypes were defined as sequences sharing an identical inferred V gene, J gene, and CDR3 amino acid sequence. Percentage overlap between repertoires was computed as shared unique clonotypes divided by the size of the smaller repertoire. Richness of each repertoire was evaluated using RTK rarefaction, the Chao1 estimator, and Recon v2.1 estimates of unobserved clonotypes. Generation probabilities were computed with OLGA for all TCRbeta clonotypes obtained by the gDNA method from a few donors. The immuneACCESS repertoire file appears here via TCRdb, limited to in-frame rearrangements. These files lack a portion of the clones; in checked studies, under half of the deficit traces to unresolved V genes, and the cause of the others is not known. Clone size and the V and J calls come from that table; the DNA yielded D and trimming. The table for this sample lists approximately 590,000 clones; roughly 96% of them were counted only once. 0.11% of the sample goes to the ten largest clones.

CD8 naive samples consisted of CD45RO-negative cells that were positively selected for CCR7, yielding a CD45RA+CCR7+ population without TemRA cells. The donors were healthy, HIV-negative adults who had no recently reported acute infections or vaccinations. All donors were Caucasian adults living in Nashville, Tennessee, USA. Blood was collected by leukapheresis, and PBMCs were isolated by Ficoll-Histopaque density gradient centrifugation and then cryopreserved in liquid nitrogen vapor phase. Purity and quantity of every magnetically sorted T cell population were checked by analytical flow cytometry. Genomic DNA was isolated from every sorted fraction and measured by UV absorbance on a Nanodrop 2000c. CDR1 MNHEY and CDR2 SMNVEV are derived from the germline V gene (reference sequence). From V the trimming removes 7 bases and from J it removes 2 bases, while the gene matches leave 11 bases of the junction unaccounted for. From the cysteine through the phenylalanine, the CDR3 covers 16 amino acids. Only CDR3 DNA remains: 48 bases, in frame from the first base.

Concerning this clone itself: Its specific antigen is unknown. Base qualities are not recorded, but no much larger clone differs from it by a single base.

The sample consisted of naive CD8+ T cells sorted from blood. The label giving this sample's cell subset or site can be read as: CD45RA+CCR7+. The source of this sequence is a woman in her twenties or thirties in good health. This chain is built from TRBV27 and TRBJ2-1, with 7 bases in between that match TRBD1. The nucleotides are TGTGCCAGCATCAAAACCGGCACAGGGGCCTACAATGAGCAGTTCTTC. Its product reads: CASIKTGTGAYNEQFF.